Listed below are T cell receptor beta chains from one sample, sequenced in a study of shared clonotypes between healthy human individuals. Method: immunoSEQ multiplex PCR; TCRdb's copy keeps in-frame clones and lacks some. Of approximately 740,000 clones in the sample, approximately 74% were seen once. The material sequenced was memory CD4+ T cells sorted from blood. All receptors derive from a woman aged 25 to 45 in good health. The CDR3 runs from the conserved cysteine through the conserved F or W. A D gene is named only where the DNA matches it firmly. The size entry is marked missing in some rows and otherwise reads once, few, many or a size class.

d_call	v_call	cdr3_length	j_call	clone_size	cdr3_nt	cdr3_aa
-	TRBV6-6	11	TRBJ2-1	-	TGTGCCAGCAGAACCGGGACGGAGCAGTTCTTC	CASRTGTEQFF
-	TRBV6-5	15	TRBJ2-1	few	TGTGCCAGCAGTTATGGTTTAGGAGGGTTCAACGAGCAGTTCTTC	CASSYGLGGFNEQFF
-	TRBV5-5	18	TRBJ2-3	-	TGTGCCAGCAGCTTATTGGGGAGAGGGGCCTCTTACACAGATACGCAGTATTTT	CASSLLGRGASYTDTQYF
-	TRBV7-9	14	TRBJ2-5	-	TGTGCCAGCAGCTTAGGGCATGGCAAAGAGACCCAGTACTTC	CASSLGHGKETQYF
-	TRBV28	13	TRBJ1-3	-	TGTGCCAGCATGGAGAACTCTGGAAACACCATATATTTT	CASMENSGNTIYF
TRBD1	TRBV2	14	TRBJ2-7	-	TGTGCCAGCAGTCGACAGGGGATGAAGTACGAGCAGTACTTC	CASSRQGMKYEQYF
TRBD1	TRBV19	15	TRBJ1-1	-	TGTGCCAGTAGTATAGGGGGACAGGTAAACACTGAAGCTTTCTTT	CASSIGGQVNTEAFF
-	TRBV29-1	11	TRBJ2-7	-	TGCAGCGTTCTCGGAACCTCCGAGCAGTACTTC	CSVLGTSEQYF
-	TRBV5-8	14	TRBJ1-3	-	TGTGCCAGCAGTAGAGGGGTCTCTGGAAACACCATATATTTT	CASSRGVSGNTIYF
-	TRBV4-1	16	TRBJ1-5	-	TGCGCCAGCAGCCCCCTGGGGTTCTCGGGCAATCAGCCCCAGCATTTT	CASSPLGFSGNQPQHF
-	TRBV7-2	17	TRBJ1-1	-	TGTGCCAGCAGCTTAGTAATGTTAGGGACCCGAAACACTGAAGCTTTCTTT	CASSLVMLGTRNTEAFF
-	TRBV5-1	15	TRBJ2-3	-	TGCGCCAGCAGCTTGGCAGACAGGGACTTGGATACGCAGTATTTT	CASSLADRDLDTQYF
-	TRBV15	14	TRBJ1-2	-	TGTGCCACCAGCAGAGGTGCGGGGAGCTATGGCTACACCTTC	CATSRGAGSYGYTF